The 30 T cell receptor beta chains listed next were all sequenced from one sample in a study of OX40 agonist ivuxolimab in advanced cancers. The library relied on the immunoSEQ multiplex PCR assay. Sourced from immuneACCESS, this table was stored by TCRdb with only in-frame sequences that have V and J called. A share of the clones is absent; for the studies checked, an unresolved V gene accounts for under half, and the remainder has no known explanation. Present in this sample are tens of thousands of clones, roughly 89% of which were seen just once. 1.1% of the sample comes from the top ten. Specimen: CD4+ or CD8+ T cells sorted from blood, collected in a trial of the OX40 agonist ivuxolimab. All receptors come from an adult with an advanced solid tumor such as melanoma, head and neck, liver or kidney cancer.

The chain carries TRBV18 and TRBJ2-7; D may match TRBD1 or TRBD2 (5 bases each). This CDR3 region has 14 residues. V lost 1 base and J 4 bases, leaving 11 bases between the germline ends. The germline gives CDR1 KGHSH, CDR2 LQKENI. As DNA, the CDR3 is TGTGCCAGCTCACCACGGGACGGAGCTTACGAGCAGTACTTC. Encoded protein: CASSPRDGAYEQYF.

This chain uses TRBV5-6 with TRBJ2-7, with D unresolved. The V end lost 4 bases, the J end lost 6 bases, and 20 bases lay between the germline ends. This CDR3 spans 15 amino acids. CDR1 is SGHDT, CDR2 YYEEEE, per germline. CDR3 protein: CASSPGPTLLLEQYF. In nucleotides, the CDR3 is TGTGCCAGCAGCCCGGGCCCAACACTACTCCTCGAGCAGTACTTC.

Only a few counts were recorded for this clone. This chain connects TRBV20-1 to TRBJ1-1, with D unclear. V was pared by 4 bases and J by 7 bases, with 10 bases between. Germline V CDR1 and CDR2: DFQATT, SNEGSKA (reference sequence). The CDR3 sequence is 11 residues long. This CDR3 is CSAKGSGEAFF. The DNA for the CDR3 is TGCAGTGCTAAGGGCAGCGGTGAAGCTTTCTTT.

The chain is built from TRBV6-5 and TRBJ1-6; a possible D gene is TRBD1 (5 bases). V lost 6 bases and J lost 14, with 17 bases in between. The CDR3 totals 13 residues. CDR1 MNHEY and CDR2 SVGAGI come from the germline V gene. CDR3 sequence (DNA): TGTGCCAGCAGCGGGGGAAAGTTTTCTTCCCTCCACTTT. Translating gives CASSGGKFSSLHF.

The CDR3 DNA is TGTGCCTGGAGCGGCCCCGCAATAAATTCACCCCTCCACTTT. Translation: CAWSGPAINSPLHF. The genes are TRBV30 and TRBJ1-6; D is unclear. The V and J ends lost 3 bases and 7 bases respectively, with 13 bases between them. The CDR3 loop spans 14 amino acids. Germline V gene data show CDR1 as GTSNPN and CDR2 as SVGIG (reference sequence).

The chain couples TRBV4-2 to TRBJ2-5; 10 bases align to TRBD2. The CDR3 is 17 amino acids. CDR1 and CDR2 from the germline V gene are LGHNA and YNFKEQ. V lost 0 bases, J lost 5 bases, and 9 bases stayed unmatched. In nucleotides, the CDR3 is TGTGCCAGCAGCCAAGACGTAATAGCGGGGGGTGGGGAGACCCAGTACTTC. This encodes CASSQDVIAGGGETQYF.

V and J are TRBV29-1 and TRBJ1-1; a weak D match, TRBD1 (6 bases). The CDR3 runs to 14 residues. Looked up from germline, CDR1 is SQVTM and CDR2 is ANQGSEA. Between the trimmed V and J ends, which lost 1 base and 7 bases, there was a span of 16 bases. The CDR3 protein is CSVEGSQGSDEAFF. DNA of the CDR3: TGCAGCGTTGAAGGGTCTCAGGGGAGTGATGAAGCTTTCTTT.

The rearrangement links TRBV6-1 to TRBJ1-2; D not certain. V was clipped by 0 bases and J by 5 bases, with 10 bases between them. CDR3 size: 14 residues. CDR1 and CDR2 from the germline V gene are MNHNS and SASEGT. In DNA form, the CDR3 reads TGTGCCAGCAGTGAAGCGCTACAAGGGTATGGCTACACCTTC. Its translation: CASSEALQGYGYTF.

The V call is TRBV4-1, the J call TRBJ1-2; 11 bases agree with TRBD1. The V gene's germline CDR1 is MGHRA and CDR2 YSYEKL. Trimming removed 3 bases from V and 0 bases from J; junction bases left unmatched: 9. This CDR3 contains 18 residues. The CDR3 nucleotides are TGCGCCAGCAGCCATGGAGGGGGACAGGGGGTATCTAACTATGGCTACACCTTC. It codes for CASSHGGGQGVSNYGYTF.

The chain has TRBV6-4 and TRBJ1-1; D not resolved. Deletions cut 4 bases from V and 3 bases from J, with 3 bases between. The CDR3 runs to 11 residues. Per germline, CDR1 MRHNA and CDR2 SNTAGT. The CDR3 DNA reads TGTGCCAGCAGTGGAGACACTGAAGCTTTCTTT. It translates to CASSGDTEAFF.

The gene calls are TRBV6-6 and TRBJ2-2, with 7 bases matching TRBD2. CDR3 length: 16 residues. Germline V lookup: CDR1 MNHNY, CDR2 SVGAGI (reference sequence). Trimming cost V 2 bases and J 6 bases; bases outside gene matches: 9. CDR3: CASSYRGEGEAGELFF. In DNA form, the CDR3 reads TGTGCCAGCAGTTACCGGGGGGAAGGGGAAGCCGGGGAGCTGTTTTTT.

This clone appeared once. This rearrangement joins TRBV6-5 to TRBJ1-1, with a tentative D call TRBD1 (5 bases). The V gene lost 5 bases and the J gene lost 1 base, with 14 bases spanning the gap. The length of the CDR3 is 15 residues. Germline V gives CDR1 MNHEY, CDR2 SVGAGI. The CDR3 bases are TGTGCCAGCAGTCGGACACGCCAGGGGAACACTGAAGCTTTCTTT. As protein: CASSRTRQGNTEAFF.

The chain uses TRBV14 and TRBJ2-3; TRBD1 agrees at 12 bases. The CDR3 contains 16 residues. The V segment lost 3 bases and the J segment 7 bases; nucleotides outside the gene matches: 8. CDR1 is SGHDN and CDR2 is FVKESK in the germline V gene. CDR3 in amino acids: CASSQSGTGGTYTQYF. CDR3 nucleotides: TGTGCCAGCAGCCAGTCCGGGACAGGGGGCACGTATACGCAGTATTTT.

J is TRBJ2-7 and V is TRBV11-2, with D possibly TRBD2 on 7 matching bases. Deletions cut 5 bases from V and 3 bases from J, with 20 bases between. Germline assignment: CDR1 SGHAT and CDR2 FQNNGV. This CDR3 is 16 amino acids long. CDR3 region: CASSGGARDTFYEQYF. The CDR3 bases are TGTGCCAGCAGCGGGGGGGCCCGGGACACCTTCTACGAGCAGTACTTC.

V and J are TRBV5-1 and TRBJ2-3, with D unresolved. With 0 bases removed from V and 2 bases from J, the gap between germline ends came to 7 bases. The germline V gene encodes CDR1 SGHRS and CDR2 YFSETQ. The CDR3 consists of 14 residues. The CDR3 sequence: CASSLGSFTDTQYF. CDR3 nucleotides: TGCGCCAGCAGCTTGGGGTCCTTCACAGATACGCAGTATTTT.

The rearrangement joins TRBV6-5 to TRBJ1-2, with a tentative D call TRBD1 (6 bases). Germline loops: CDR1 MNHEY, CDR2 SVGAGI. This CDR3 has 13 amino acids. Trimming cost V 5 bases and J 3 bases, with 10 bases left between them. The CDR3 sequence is CASSAGADYGYTF. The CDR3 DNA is TGTGCCAGCAGTGCAGGGGCTGACTATGGCTACACCTTC.

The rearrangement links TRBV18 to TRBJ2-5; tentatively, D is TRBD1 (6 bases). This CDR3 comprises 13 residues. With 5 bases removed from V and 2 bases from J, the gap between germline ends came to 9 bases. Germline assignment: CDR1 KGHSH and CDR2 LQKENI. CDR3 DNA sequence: TGTGCCAGCTCATCGGGACATCAAGAGACCCAGTACTTC. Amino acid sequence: CASSSGHQETQYF. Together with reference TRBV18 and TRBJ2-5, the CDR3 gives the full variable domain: NAGVMQNPRHLVRRRGQEARLRCSPMKGHSHVYWYRQLPEEGLKFMVYLQKENIIDESGMPKERFSAEFPKEGPSILRIQQVVRGDSAAYFCASSSGHQETQYFGPGTRLLVL.

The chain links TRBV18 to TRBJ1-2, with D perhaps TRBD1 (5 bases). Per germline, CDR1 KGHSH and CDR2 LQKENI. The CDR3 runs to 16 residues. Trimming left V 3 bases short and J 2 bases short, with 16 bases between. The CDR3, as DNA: TGTGCCAGCTCACCTGGGGCCGGGAGGATGAACTATGGCTACACCTTC. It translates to CASSPGAGRMNYGYTF.

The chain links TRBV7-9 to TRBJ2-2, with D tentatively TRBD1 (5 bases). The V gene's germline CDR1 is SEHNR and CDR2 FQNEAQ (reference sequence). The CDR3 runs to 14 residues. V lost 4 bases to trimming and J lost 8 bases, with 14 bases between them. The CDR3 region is CASSSQGVAGELFF. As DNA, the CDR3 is TGTGCCAGCAGCTCCCAAGGGGTTGCAGGGGAGCTGTTTTTT.

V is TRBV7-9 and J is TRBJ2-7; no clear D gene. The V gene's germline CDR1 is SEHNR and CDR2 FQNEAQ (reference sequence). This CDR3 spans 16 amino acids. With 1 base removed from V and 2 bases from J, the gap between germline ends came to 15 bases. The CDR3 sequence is CASSLGSSGQPYEQYF. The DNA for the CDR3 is TGTGCCAGCAGCTTAGGTTCTTCCGGTCAACCCTACGAGCAGTACTTC.

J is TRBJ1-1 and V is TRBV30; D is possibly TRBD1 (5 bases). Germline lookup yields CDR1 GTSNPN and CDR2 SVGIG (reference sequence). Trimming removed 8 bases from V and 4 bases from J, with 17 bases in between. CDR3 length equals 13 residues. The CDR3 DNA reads TGTGCCGCCACCCCCACAAGGGGCACTGAAGCTTTCTTT. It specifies CAATPTRGTEAFF.

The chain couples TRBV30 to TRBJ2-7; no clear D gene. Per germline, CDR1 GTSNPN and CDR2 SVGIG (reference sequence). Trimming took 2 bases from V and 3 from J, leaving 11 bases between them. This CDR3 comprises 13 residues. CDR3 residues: CAWSLWLNYEQYF. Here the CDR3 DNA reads TGTGCCTGGAGTCTCTGGCTAAACTACGAGCAGTACTTC.

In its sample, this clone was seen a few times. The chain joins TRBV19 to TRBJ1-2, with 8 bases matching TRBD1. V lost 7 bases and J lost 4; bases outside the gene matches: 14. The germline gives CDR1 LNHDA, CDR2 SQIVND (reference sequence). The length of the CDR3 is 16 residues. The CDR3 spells CASTKTGAASPYGYTF. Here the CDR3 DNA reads TGTGCCAGTACAAAGACAGGGGCAGCCTCTCCCTATGGCTACACCTTC.

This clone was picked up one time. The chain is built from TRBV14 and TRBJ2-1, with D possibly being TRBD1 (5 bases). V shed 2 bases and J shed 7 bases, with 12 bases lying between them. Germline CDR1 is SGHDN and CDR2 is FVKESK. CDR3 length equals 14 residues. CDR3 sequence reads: CASSQLGVGNEQFF. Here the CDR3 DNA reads TGTGCCAGCAGCCAATTAGGGGTCGGGAATGAGCAGTTCTTC.

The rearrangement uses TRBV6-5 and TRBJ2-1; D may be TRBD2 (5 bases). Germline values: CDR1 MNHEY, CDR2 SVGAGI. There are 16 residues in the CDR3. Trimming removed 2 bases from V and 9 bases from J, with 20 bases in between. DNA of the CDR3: TGTGCCAGCAGTTACGGGAGAGGCTCCTCGTCGGGTGAGCAGTTCTTC. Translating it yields CASSYGRGSSSGEQFF.

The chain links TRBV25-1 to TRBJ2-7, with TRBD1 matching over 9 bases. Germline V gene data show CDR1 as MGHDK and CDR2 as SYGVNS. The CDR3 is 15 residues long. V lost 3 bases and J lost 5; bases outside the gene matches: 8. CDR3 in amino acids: CASSDPGQGTHEQYF. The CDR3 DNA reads TGTGCCAGCAGTGACCCTGGACAGGGGACCCACGAGCAGTACTTC.

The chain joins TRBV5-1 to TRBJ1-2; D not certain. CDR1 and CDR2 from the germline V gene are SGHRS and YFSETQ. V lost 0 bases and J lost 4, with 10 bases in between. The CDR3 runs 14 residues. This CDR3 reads CASSLEGRSYGYTF. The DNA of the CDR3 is TGCGCCAGCAGCTTGGAAGGTAGGAGCTATGGCTACACCTTC.

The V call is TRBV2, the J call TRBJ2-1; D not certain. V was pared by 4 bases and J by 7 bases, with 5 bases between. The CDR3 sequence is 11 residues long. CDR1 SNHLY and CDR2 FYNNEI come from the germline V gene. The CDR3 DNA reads TGTGCCAGCAGTGGCTATAATGAGCAGTTCTTC. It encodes CASSGYNEQFF.

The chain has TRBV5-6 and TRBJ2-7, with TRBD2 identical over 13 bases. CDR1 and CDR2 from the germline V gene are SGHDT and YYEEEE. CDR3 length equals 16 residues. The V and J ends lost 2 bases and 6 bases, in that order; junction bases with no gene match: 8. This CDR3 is CASSLLAGGPAGEQYF. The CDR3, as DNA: TGTGCCAGCAGCTTACTAGCGGGGGGGCCTGCGGGCGAGCAGTACTTC.

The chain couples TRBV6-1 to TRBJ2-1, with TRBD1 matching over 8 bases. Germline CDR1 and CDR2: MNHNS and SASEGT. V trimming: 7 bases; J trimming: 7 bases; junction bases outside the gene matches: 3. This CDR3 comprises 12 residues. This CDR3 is CASTGQGNEQFF. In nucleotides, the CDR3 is TGTGCCAGCACCGGACAGGGAAATGAGCAGTTCTTC.